This T cell receptor (beta chain) was profiled in a study of beta chain features in type 1 diabetes. Study at large: Analysis included 100 million to 140 million sorted cells drawn from all samples.

The authors reverse transcribed all of the isolated RNA, so sequencing captured expressed TCRB transcripts. Repertoires were generated with immunoSEQ multiplex PCR, while TCRdb's copy carries only in-frame clones and drops some. The sample has under 300,000 clones, roughly a tenth seen once. This clone appeared a few times. The antigen remains undetermined. With V trimmed by 6 bases and J by 2 bases, 8 bases remained unmatched. Germline V gene data show CDR1 as LNHDA and CDR2 as SQIVND (reference sequence). The CDR3 contains 16 residues. CD4+ naive, central memory, regulatory and stem cell-like memory cells were sorted via CD45RO/CCR7/CD25/CD127/CD95/CD27. General study results and limits: Shorter TCRB CDR3s, moderately but significantly so, marked every one of the four CD4+ subsets in Type 1 diabetes patients. Lower insertion and higher deletion counts appeared at VDJ junctions in type 1 diabetes patients.

Source material: naive CD4+ T cells from blood. This sequence was found in a man aged 25-45 years with type 1 diabetes. The chain combines TRBV19 with TRBJ2-3; 10 bases match TRBD1. The CDR3 sequence is CASSPRDRGNTDTQYF. The CDR3, as DNA: TGTGCCAGTAGCCCACGGGACAGGGGAAACACAGATACGCAGTATTTT.